One and the same sample provided the 23 T cell receptor beta chains below, sequenced in a study of blood T cell repertoires in COVID-19. TCRdb's copy holds only in-frame clones and misses some; the assay was immunoSEQ multiplex PCR. The sample has over 250,000 clones; about nine tenths are singletons. Material for sequencing was PBMCs or T cells enriched from blood (not recorded which). These receptors were taken from a man in his 60s who had recovered from COVID-19.

V gene TRBV4-1 combines with J gene TRBJ1-4; 9 nucleotides align to TRBD1. This CDR3 has 15 amino acids. Trimming removed 4 bases from V and 3 bases from J; junction bases left unmatched: 3. Germline CDR1 MGHRA, CDR2 YSYEKL. The chain's CDR3 is CASSLGQGPNEKLFF. CDR3 bases: TGCGCCAGCAGCCTGGGACAGGGTCCTAATGAAAAACTGTTTTTT.

The J gene is TRBJ1-6, the V gene TRBV7-9, with TRBD1 as a possible D gene (6 bases). This CDR3 region has 16 residues. Between the trimmed V and J ends, which lost 5 bases and 7 bases, there was a span of 18 bases. Germline V gene sequence: CDR1 SEHNR, CDR2 FQNEAQ (reference sequence). CDR3 sequence reads: CASSDTGFSLNSPLHF. Written as DNA, the CDR3 is TGTGCCAGCAGCGATACAGGGTTTTCCCTGAATTCACCCCTCCACTTT.

This rearrangement joins TRBV5-1 to TRBJ1-1; 7 bases align to TRBD1. The trim removed 4 bases at V and 1 base at J, leaving 13 bases unmatched. Per the germline V gene, CDR1 is SGHRS and CDR2 is YFSETQ. The CDR3 spans 17 residues. The CDR3, as DNA: TGCGCCAGCAGCCGAAACCCGACAGGGTCCACGAACACTGAAGCTTTCTTT. Residues: CASSRNPTGSTNTEAFF. The variable domain in full, completed from reference TRBV5-1 and TRBJ1-1, reads KAGVTQTPRYLIKTRGQQVTLSCSPISGHRSVSWYQQTPGQGLQFLFEYFSETQRNKGNFPGRFSGRQFSNSRSEMNVSTLELGDSALYLCASSRNPTGSTNTEAFFGQGTRLTVV.

The chain has TRBV21-1 and TRBJ1-5. TRBV21-1 is designated a pseudogene. The CDR3 runs 14 residues. The CDR3 reads CASTPYYSNQPQHF. In DNA, the CDR3 is TGTGCCAGCACTCCTTACTATAGCAATCAGCCCCAGCATTTT.

The J gene is TRBJ1-6, the V gene TRBV7-2; D possibly corresponds to TRBD1 (5 bases). The CDR3 consists of 15 residues. V was cut by 5 bases and J by 10 bases, with 18 bases left in between. Germline CDR1 reads SGHTA; CDR2 reads FQGNSA. In nucleotides, the CDR3 is TGTGCCAGCAGCCTCCTCCCCGGGGGAGGATCACCCCTCCACTTT. Encoded protein: CASSLLPGGGSPLHF.

This chain uses TRBV6-4 with TRBJ1-6; no clear D. The CDR3 is 15 amino acids. The V gene lost 3 bases and the J gene lost 9 bases, with 15 bases spanning the gap. Per germline, CDR1 MRHNA and CDR2 SNTAGT. The CDR3, as DNA: TGTGCCAGCAGTGAGTCAGCGAACAATTTTTCACCCCTCCACTTT. Translated, it gives CASSESANNFSPLHF.

The J gene is TRBJ2-1, the V gene TRBV4-2, with a possible D match to TRBD2 (5 bases). From germline, CDR1 is LGHNA and CDR2 YNFKEQ. The CDR3 is 16 amino acids. The germline V and J ends were trimmed by 0 bases and 6 bases, with 15 bases remaining between them. CDR3 in amino acids: CASSQDLGTSGNEQFF. Written as DNA, the CDR3 is TGTGCCAGCAGCCAAGATTTGGGTACTAGTGGCAATGAGCAGTTCTTC.

On this clone: An end of the junction does not agree with germline; a read error may underlie this. J is TRBJ2-1 and V is TRBV6-5, with D possibly matching TRBD1 (6 bases). CDR1 is MNHEY and CDR2 is SVGAGI in the germline V gene. The CDR3 totals 14 residues. CDR3 amino acids: CASSYSGANNKQFF. As DNA, the CDR3 is TGTGCCAGCAGTTACTCGGGGGCTAACAATAAGCAGTTCTTC.

This sequence joins TRBV2 and TRBJ2-7, with D tentatively TRBD1 (5 bases). The CDR3 sequence is 13 residues long. Germline CDR1 is SNHLY and CDR2 is FYNNEI. V was shortened by 6 bases and J by 3 bases, with 12 bases between the two germline ends. The CDR3 DNA is TGTGCCAGCAGGGAGACAGAATTCTACGAGCAGTACTTC. It translates to CASRETEFYEQYF. The full variable domain, completed using reference TRBV2 and TRBJ2-7, is EPEVTQTPSHQVTQMGQEVILRCVPISNHLYFYWYRQILGQKVEFLVSFYNNEISEKSEIFDDQFSVERPDGSNFTLKIRSTKLEDSAMYFCASRETEFYEQYFGPGTRLTVT.

The chain carries TRBV6-2 or TRBV6-3 and TRBJ1-1; TRBD1 matches at 8 bases. Germline-derived CDR1 and CDR2 are MNHEY and SVGEGT. The CDR3 is 16 amino acids. J lost 0 bases, V lost 2 bases, and 5 bases had no gene match. CDR3: CASSYLRDRLNTEAFF. CDR3 DNA: TGTGCCAGCAGTTACCTCCGGGACAGGTTGAACACTGAAGCTTTCTTT.

V usage is TRBV4-2 and J usage is TRBJ2-2; no definite D call. The CDR3 length is 16 residues. CDR1 is LGHNA and CDR2 is YNFKEQ in the germline V gene. The germline V and J ends were trimmed by 1 base and 0 bases, with 9 bases remaining between them. The CDR3 bases are TGTGCCAGCAGCCAAGTGGGCGCCCCGAACACCGGGGAGCTGTTTTTT. Translation: CASSQVGAPNTGELFF.

This clone appeared once. The chain combines TRBV10-2 with TRBJ2-1; D gene ambiguous. The CDR3 extends over 15 amino acids. V was pared by 5 bases and J by 5 bases, with 16 bases between. Looked up from germline, CDR1 is WSHSY and CDR2 is SAAADI. Here the CDR3 reads CASSPVTLSDNEQFF. In DNA, the CDR3 is TGCGCCAGCAGTCCCGTCACCCTCTCAGACAATGAGCAGTTCTTC.

The V and J genes are TRBV30 and TRBJ1-1, with 10 bases matching TRBD1. The CDR3 consists of 13 residues. The J segment lost 4 bases and the V segment lost 3 bases, leaving 2 bases of the junction unmatched. Germline V lookup: CDR1 GTSNPN, CDR2 SVGIG (reference sequence). CDR3 DNA sequence: TGTGCCTGGAGACGACAGGGGGCCACTGAAGCTTTCTTT. It yields the protein CAWRRQGATEAFF.

This chain links TRBV30 with TRBJ1-5; D might be TRBD1 (6 bases). CDR1 and CDR2 from the germline V gene are GTSNPN and SVGIG (reference sequence). V lost 2 bases to trimming and J lost 6 bases, with 14 bases between them. There are 14 residues in the CDR3. CDR3 DNA sequence: TGTGCCTGGAGTTCCCGCCAGGGGTTTCAGCCCCAGCATTTT. Translation: CAWSSRQGFQPQHF.

This clone was seen a few times. The gene calls are TRBV27 and TRBJ2-4; D unclear. V was pared by 6 bases and J by 1 base, with 22 bases between. This CDR3 comprises 18 residues. Germline CDR1 reads MNHEY; CDR2 reads SMNVEV (reference sequence). This chain's CDR3 is CASSTFIGPRMAKNIQYF. The CDR3 DNA reads TGTGCCAGCAGCACGTTTATTGGGCCCCGGATGGCCAAAAACATTCAGTACTTC.

This clone was seen more than once but under ten times. This chain joins TRBV12-5 and TRBJ1-6; 8 bases agree with TRBD1. The CDR3 loop spans 13 amino acids. CDR1 is LGHNT and CDR2 is FRNRAP in the germline V gene. V shed 6 bases and J 11 bases; nucleotides not matched to a gene: 6. CDR3 region: CASGRGLGAPLHF. The CDR3, as DNA: TGTGCTAGTGGCAGGGGGCTAGGGGCACCCCTCCACTTT.

The rearrangement links TRBV5-6 to TRBJ1-2, with 9 bases matching TRBD1. V dropped 0 bases and J dropped 8; count of bases not matched to a gene: 11. The CDR3 contains 16 residues. Germline V gives CDR1 SGHDT, CDR2 YYEEEE. The CDR3 coding sequence is TGTGCCAGCAGCTTGGTTAGGCGGGACAGGGATCAAGGCTACACCTTC. Its translation is CASSLVRRDRDQGYTF.

This chain joins TRBV11-3 and TRBJ1-1; TRBD1 might be the D (5 bases). CDR3 size: 14 residues. Between the trimmed V and J ends, which lost 5 bases and 4 bases, there was a span of 14 bases. Germline V lookup: CDR1 SGHNT, CDR2 YENEEA. In DNA form, the CDR3 reads TGTGCCAGCAGCCCCGGTGGGGGGGTCACTGAAGCTTTCTTT. Encoded protein: CASSPGGGVTEAFF.

The genes are TRBV5-1 and TRBJ2-3; unclear D gene. CDR1 and CDR2 (germline): SGHRS, YFSETQ. CDR3 length: 14 residues. V gave up 2 bases and J gave up 2 bases, with 9 bases separating them. CDR3: CASSLPDITDTQYF. Written as DNA, the CDR3 is TGCGCCAGCAGCTTACCCGACATCACAGATACGCAGTATTTT.

The genes are TRBV27 and TRBJ1-3, with 10 bases lining up with TRBD1. The CDR3 has 14 amino acids. The germline V gene encodes CDR1 MNHEY and CDR2 SMNVEV (reference sequence). J was trimmed by 8 bases and V by 8 bases; bases with no gene match: 9. The CDR3 DNA is TGTGCCAGCTCTCCGGGACAGGGGTCGTACACCATATATTTT. As protein: CASSPGQGSYTIYF.

The rearrangement links TRBV3-1 (or the pseudogene TRBV3-2) to TRBJ1-6; D is uncertain. V was pared by 1 base and J by 11 bases, with 9 bases between. Germline-derived CDR1 and CDR2 are LGHDT and YNNKEL (reference sequence). The CDR3 has 13 amino acids. DNA of the CDR3: TGTGCCAGCAGCCAAGGCCCCAGTGCACCCCTCCACTTT. It codes for CASSQGPSAPLHF.

Points on this clone: The same CDR3 is also encoded by other DNA sequences in this sample. CDR3 loop: CASSLGQGGETQYF. Here the CDR3 DNA reads TGCGCCAGCAGCTTGGGACAGGGTGGAGAGACCCAGTACTTC. The chain uses TRBV5-1 and TRBJ2-5, with 7 bases aligning to TRBD1. V lost 0 bases to trimming and J lost 4 bases; unmatched junction nucleotides: 3. CDR1 is SGHRS, CDR2 YFSETQ, per germline. This CDR3 comprises 14 residues.

V gene TRBV2 combines with J gene TRBJ1-5, with unresolved D. The ends were cut back, 8 bases at V and 7 bases at J, with 15 bases in the middle. CDR1 is SNHLY and CDR2 is FYNNEI in the germline V gene. The CDR3 is made up of 13 amino acids. In DNA form, the CDR3 reads TGTGCCAGCGGCCTAGCTTCGGGACAGCCCCAGCATTTT. Translation: CASGLASGQPQHF.